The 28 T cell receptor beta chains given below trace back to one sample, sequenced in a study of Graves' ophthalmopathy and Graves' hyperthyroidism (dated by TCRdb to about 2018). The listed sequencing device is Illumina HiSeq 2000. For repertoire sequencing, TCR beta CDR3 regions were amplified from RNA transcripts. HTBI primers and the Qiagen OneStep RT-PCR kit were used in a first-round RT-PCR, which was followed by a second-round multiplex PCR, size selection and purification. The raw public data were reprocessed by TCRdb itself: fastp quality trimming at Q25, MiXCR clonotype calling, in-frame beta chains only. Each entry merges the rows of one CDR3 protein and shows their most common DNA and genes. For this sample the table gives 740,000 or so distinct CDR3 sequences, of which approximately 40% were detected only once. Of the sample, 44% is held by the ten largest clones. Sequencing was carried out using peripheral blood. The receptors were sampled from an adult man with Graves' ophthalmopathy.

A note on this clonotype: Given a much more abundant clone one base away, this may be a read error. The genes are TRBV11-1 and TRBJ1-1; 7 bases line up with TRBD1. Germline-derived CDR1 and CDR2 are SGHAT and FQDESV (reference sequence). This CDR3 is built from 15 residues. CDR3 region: CAGSSSGTVNTEAFF. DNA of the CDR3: TGTGCCGGCAGTTCCTCCGGGACAGTGAACACTGAAGCTTTCTTT.

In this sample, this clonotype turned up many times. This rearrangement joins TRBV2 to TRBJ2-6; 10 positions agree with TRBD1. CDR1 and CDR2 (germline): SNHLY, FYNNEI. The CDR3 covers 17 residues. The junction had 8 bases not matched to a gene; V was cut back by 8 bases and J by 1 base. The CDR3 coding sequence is TGTGCCAGCGGACCCGGGACAGGGGCTTCTGGGGCCAACGTCCTGACTTTC. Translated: CASGPGTGASGANVLTF.

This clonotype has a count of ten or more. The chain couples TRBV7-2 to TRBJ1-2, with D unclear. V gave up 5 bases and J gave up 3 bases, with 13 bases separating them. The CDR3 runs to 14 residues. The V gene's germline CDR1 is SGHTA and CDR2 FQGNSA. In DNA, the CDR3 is TGTGCCAGCAGCCAGGACGTATTCTACTATGGCTACACCTTC. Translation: CASSQDVFYYGYTF.

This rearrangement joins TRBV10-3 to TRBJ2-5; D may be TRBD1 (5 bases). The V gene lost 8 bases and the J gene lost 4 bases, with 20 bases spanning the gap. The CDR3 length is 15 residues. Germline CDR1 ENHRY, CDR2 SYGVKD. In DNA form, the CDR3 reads TGTGCCATCTCTAGTGAGGAGCAGGGTGGAGAGACCCAGTACTTC. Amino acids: CAISSEEQGGETQYF.

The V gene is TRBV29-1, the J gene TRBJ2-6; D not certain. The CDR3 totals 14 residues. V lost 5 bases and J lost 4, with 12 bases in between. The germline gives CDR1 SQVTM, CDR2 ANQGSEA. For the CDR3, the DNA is TGCAGCGTTCATTCGGCAACAGGGGCCAACGTCCTGACTTTC. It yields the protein CSVHSATGANVLTF.

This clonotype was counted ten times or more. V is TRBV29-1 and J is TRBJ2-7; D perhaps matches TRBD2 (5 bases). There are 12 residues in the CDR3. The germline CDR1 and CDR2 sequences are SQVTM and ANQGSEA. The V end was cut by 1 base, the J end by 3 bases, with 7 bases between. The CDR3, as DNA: TGCAGCGTTGAAGCCCGGGACTACGAGCAGTACTTC. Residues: CSVEARDYEQYF.

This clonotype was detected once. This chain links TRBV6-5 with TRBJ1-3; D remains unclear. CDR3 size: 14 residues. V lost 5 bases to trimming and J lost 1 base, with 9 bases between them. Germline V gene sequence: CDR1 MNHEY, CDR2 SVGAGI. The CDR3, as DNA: TGTGCCAGCAGTACTCCGGGATCTGGAAACACCATATATTTT. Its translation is CASSTPGSGNTIYF.

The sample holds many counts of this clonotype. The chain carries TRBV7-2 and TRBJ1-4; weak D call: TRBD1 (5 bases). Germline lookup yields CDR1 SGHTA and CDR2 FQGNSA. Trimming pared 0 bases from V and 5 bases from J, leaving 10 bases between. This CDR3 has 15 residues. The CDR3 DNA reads TGTGCCAGCAGCTTAGCATACAGGAGAAATGAAAAACTGTTTTTT. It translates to CASSLAYRRNEKLFF.

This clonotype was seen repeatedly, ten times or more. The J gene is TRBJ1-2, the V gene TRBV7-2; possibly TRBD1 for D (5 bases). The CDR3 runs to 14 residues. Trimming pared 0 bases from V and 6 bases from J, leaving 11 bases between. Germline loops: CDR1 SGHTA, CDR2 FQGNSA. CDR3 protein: CASSLAPGKDGYTF. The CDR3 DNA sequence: TGTGCCAGCAGCTTAGCGCCAGGGAAGGATGGCTACACCTTC.

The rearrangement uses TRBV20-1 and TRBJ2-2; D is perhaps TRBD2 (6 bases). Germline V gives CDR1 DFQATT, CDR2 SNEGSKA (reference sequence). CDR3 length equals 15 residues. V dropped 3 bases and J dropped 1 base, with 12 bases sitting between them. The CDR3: CSASRGAGNTGELFF. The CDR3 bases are TGCAGTGCTAGTAGGGGAGCGGGGAACACCGGGGAGCTGTTTTTT.

CDR3 sequence (DNA): TGCAGCGCTGGACGGGAATGGGACAGGGTGGGTGGCTACACCTTC. The encoded protein is CSAGREWDRVGGYTF. This chain links TRBV29-1 with TRBJ1-2; 9 positions agree with TRBD1. The V segment lost 7 bases and the J segment 7 bases; nucleotides outside the gene matches: 16. Germline V gene sequence: CDR1 SQVTM, CDR2 ANQGSEA. CDR3 length: 15 amino acids. Full variable domain (outside the CDR3, taken from reference TRBV29-1 and TRBJ1-2): SAVISQKPSRDICQRGTSLTIQCQVDSQVTMMFWYRQQPGQSLTLIATANQGSEATYESGFVIDKFPISRPNLTFSTLTVSNMSPEDSSIYLCSAGREWDRVGGYTFGSGTRLTVV.

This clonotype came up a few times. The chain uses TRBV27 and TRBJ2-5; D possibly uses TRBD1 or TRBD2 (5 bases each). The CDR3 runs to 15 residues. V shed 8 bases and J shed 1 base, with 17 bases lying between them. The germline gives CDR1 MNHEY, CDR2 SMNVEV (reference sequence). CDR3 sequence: CASSQWAGTQETQYF. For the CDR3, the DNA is TGTGCCAGCTCCCAGTGGGCCGGGACCCAAGAGACCCAGTACTTC.

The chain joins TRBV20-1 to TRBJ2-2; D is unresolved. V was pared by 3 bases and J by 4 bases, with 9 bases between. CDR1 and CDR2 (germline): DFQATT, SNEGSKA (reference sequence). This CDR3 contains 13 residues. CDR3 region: CSARDGTTGELFF. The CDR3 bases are TGCAGTGCTAGGGACGGTACCACCGGGGAGCTGTTTTTT.

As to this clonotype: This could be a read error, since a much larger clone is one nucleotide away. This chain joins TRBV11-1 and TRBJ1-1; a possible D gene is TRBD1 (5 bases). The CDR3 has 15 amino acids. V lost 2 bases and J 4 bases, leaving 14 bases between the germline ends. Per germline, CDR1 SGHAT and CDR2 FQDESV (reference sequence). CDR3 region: CASSLRGDGTTEAFF. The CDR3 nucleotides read TGTGCCAGCAGCTTAAGAGGGGACGGAACCACTGAAGCTTTCTTT.

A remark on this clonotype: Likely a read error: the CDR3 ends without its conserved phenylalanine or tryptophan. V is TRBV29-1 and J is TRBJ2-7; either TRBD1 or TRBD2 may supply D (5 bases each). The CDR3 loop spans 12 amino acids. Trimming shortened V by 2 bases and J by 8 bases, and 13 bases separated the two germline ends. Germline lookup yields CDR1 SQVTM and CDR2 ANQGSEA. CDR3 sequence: CSVESLRDQQYL. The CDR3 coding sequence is TGCAGCGTTGAAAGTCTTAGGGACCAGCAGTACCTC.

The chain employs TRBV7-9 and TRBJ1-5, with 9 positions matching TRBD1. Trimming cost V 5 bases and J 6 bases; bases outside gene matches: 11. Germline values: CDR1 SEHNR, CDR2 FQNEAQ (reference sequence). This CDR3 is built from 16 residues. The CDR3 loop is CASSPITGGGGQPQHF. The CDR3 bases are TGTGCCAGCAGCCCTATTACAGGGGGCGGGGGTCAGCCCCAGCATTTT. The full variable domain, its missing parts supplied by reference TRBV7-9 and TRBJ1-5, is DTGVSQNPRHKITKRGQNVTFRCDPISEHNRLYWYRQTLGQGPEFLTYFQNEAQLEKSRLLSDRFSAERPKGSFSTLEIQRTEQGDSAMYLCASSPITGGGGQPQHFGDGTRLSIL.

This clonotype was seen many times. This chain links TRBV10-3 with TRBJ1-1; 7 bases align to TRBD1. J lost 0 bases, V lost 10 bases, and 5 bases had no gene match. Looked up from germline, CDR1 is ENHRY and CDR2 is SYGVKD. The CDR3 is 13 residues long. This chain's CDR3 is CATQTGLNTEAFF. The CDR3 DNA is TGTGCCACACAGACAGGGTTGAACACTGAAGCTTTCTTT.

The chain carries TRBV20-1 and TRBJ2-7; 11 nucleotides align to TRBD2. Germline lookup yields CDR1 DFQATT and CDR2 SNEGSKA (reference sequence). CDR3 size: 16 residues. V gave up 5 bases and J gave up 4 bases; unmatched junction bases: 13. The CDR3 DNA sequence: TGCAGTGCTTTAAGTACTAGCGGGGGAATCAGTTACGAGCAGTACTTC. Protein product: CSALSTSGGISYEQYF.

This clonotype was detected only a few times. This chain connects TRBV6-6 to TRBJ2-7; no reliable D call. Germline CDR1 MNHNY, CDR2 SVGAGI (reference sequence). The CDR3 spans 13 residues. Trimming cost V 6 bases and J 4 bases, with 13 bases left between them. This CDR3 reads CASSRGLMYEQYF. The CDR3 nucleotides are TGTGCCAGCAGCCGCGGCCTAATGTACGAGCAGTACTTC.

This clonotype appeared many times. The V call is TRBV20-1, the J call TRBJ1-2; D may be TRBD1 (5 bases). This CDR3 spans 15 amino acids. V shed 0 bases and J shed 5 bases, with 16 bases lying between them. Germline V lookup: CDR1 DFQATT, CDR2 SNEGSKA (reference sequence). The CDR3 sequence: CSARDHGGVRYGYTF. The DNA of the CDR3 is TGCAGTGCTAGAGATCACGGAGGGGTACGGTATGGCTACACCTTC.

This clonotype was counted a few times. CDR3 bases: TGTGCCAGCAGCTTAAGGGCGGGAGGTTTGGGGGGAAACACCATATATTTT. This sequence encodes CASSLRAGGLGGNTIYF. This rearrangement joins TRBV7-2 to TRBJ1-3, with D hard to call. CDR1 is SGHTA, CDR2 FQGNSA, per germline. Trimming took off 2 bases at V and 4 bases at J, with 18 bases between the two ends. The CDR3 loop spans 17 amino acids.

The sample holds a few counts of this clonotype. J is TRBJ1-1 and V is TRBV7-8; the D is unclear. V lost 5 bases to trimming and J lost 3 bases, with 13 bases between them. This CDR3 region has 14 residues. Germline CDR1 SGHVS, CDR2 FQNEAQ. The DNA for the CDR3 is TGTGCCAGCAGCCGAGCCGGGATTGACACTGAAGCTTTCTTT. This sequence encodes CASSRAGIDTEAFF. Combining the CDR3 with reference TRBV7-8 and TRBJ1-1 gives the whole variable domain GAGVSQSPRYKVAKRGQDVALRCDPISGHVSLFWYQQALGQGPEFLTYFQNEAQLDKSGLPSDRFFAERPEGSVSTLKIQRTQQEDSAVYLCASSRAGIDTEAFFGQGTRLTVV.

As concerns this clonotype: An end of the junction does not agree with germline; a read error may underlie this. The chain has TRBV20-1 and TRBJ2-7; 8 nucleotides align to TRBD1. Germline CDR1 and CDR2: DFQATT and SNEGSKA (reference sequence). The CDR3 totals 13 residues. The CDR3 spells CSARQGARYGQYF. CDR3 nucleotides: TGCAGTGCTAGACAGGGGGCGCGTTACGGGCAGTACTTC.

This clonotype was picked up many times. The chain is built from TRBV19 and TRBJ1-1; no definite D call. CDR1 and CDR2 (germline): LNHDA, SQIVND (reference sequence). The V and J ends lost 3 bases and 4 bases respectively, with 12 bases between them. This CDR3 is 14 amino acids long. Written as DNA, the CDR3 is TGTGCCAGTAGTATTAGGGTGGAGGGCACTGAAGCTTTCTTT. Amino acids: CASSIRVEGTEAFF.

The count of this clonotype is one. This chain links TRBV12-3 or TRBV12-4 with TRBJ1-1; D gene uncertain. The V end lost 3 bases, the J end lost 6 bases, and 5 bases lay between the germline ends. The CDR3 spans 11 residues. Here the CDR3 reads CASSFGSEAFF. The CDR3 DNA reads TGTGCCAGCAGTTTCGGTTCTGAAGCTTTCTTT.

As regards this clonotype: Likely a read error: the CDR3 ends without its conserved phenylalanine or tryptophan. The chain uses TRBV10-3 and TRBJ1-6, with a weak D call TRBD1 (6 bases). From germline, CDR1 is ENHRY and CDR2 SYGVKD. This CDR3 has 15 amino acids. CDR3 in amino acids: CASSYLRGDNSPLHL. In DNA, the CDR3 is TGTGCCAGCAGTTACCTCAGGGGCGATAATTCACCCCTCCACCTT.

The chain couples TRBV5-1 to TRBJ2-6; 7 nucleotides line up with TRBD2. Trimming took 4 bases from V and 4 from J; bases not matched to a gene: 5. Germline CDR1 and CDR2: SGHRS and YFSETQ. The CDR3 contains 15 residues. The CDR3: CASSIGAGGANVLTF. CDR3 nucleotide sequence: TGCGCCAGCAGCATCGGAGCGGGGGGGGCCAACGTCCTGACTTTC. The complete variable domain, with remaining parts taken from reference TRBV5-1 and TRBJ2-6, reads KAGVTQTPRYLIKTRGQQVTLSCSPISGHRSVSWYQQTPGQGLQFLFEYFSETQRNKGNFPGRFSGRQFSNSRSEMNVSTLELGDSALYLCASSIGAGGANVLTFGAGSRLTVL.

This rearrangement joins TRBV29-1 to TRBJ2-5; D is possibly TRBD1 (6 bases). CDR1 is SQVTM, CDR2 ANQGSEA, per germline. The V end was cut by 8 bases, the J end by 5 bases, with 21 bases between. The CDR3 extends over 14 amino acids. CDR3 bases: TGCAGCTTGGACGGCAGGGGAGTTGTGGAGACCCAGTACTTC. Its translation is CSLDGRGVVETQYF.